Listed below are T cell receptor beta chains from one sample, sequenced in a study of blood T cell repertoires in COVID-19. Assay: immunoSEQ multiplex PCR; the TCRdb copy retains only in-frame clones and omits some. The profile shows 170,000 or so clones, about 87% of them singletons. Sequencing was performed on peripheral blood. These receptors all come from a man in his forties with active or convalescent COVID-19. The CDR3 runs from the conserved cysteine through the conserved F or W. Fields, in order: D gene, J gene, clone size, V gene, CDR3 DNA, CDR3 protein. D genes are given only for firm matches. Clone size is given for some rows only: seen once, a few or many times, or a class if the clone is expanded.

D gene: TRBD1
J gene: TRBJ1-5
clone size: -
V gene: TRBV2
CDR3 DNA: TGTGCCAGCAGGAGGACAGGGTTGGATCAGCCCCAGCATTTT
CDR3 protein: CASRRTGLDQPQHF

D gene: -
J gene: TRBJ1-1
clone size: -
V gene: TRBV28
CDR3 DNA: TGTGCCAGCAGTTTATATCCGACAGATATGAACACTGAAGCTTTCTTT
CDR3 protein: CASSLYPTDMNTEAFF

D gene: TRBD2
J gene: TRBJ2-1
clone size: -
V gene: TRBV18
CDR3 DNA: TGTGCCAGCTCACAAACTAGCGGGGGATACAATGAGCAGTTCTTC
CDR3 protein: CASSQTSGGYNEQFF

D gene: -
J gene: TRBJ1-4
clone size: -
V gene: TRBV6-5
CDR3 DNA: TGTGCCAGCAGTTGGGCAGAGAATGAAAAACTGTTTTTT
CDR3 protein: CASSWAENEKLFF

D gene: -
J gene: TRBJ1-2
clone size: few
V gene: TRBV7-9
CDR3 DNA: TGTGCCAGCAGCTTACGAGGGTTCGGCTACACCTTC
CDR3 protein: CASSLRGFGYTF

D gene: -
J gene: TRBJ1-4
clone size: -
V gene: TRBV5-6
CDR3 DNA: TGTGCCAGCAGCCCCCAGGGAAGGGGAACTAATGAAAAACTGTTTTTT
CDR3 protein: CASSPQGRGTNEKLFF

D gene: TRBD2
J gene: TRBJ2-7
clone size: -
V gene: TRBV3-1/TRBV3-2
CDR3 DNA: TGTGCCAGCAGCCCCAGGACTAGCGGGCCTACCTACGAGCAGTACTTC
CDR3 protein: CASSPRTSGPTYEQYF

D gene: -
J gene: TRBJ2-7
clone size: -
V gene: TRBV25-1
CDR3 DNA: TGTGCCAGCAGTGAATATGGTGGGCCCTCCTACGAGCAGTACTTC
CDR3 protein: CASSEYGGPSYEQYF

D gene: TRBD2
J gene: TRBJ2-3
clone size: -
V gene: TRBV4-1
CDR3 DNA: TGCGCCAGCAGCCCAGATCAGAGCGGGGGGGCAGATACGCAGTATTTT
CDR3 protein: CASSPDQSGGADTQYF

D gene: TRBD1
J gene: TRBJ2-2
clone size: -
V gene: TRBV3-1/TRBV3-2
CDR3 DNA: TGTGCTAGCAGACACGAGGGGGCGAGAACGACCGGGGAGCTGTTTTTT
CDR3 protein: CASRHEGARTTGELFF

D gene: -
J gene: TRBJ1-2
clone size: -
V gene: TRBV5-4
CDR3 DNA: TGTGCCAGCAGCGGTGAGGTTGGGTATGGCTACACCTTC
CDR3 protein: CASSGEVGYGYTF

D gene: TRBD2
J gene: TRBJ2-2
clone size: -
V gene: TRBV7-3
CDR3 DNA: TGTGCCAGCAGCCTAGGACTAGGCCCCGGGGAGCTGTTTTTT
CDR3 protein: CASSLGLGPGELFF

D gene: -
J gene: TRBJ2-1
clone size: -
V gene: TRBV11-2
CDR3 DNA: TGTGCCAGCAGCAAACAGGGCCCAATGGACCACAATGAGCAGTTCTTC
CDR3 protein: CASSKQGPMDHNEQFF

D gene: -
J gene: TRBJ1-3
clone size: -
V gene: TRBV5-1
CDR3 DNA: TGCGCCAGCAAGACAGACTCTGGAAACACCATATATTTT
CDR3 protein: CASKTDSGNTIYF